A selection of T cell receptor beta chains follows, all from one sample in a study of blood T cell repertoires in COVID-19. Generated by immunoSEQ multiplex PCR, the TCRdb table keeps only in-frame clones and is missing some. The sample has about 210,000 clones; 92% are singletons. The sequenced sample was peripheral blood. These receptors originate from a man aged 25-45 years with acute or convalescent COVID-19. Both conserved end residues are part of each CDR3. D genes are given only for firm matches. Expanded clones get a size class; other rows say once, few or many, or leave the size out.

J gene: TRBJ2-1; clone size: -; V gene: TRBV5-1; D gene: TRBD2; CDR3 protein: CASSIGTSGYNEQFF; CDR3 DNA: TGCGCCAGCAGCATAGGGACTAGCGGATACAATGAGCAGTTCTTC
J gene: TRBJ2-5; clone size: -; V gene: TRBV5-1; D gene: TRBD1; CDR3 protein: CASSRTGAQGETQYF; CDR3 DNA: TGCGCCAGCAGCCGGACAGGGGCGCAAGGGGAGACCCAGTACTTC
J gene: TRBJ2-7; clone size: -; V gene: TRBV27; D gene: TRBD2; CDR3 protein: CASSPGLAGGYEQYF; CDR3 DNA: TGTGCCAGCAGCCCAGGACTAGCGGGAGGATACGAGCAGTACTTC
J gene: TRBJ2-1; clone size: -; V gene: TRBV28; D gene: TRBD1; CDR3 protein: CASTLRTGVRFF; CDR3 DNA: TGTGCCAGCACCTTGCGTACAGGGGTTCGGTTCTTC
J gene: TRBJ2-1; clone size: -; V gene: TRBV11-3; D gene: TRBD1; CDR3 protein: CASSSPGTGVHNEQFF; CDR3 DNA: TGTGCCAGCAGCTCTCCCGGGACAGGGGTTCACAATGAGCAGTTCTTC
J gene: TRBJ2-7; clone size: -; V gene: TRBV19; D gene: -; CDR3 protein: CASSVQGYEQYF; CDR3 DNA: TGTGCCAGTAGTGTCCAGGGCTACGAGCAGTACTTC
J gene: TRBJ2-5; clone size: once; V gene: TRBV5-1; D gene: TRBD1; CDR3 protein: CASSLAGGRETQYF; CDR3 DNA: TGCGCCAGCAGCTTGGCAGGGGGCAGGGAGACCCAGTACTTC
J gene: TRBJ2-1; clone size: -; V gene: TRBV4-2; D gene: TRBD2; CDR3 protein: CASSQDLATSGSYNEQFF; CDR3 DNA: TGTGCCAGCAGCCAAGATTTAGCGACTAGCGGGTCCTACAATGAGCAGTTCTTC
J gene: TRBJ2-3; clone size: few; V gene: TRBV5-1; D gene: -; CDR3 protein: CASSFRGEADTQYF; CDR3 DNA: TGCGCCAGCAGCTTCAGGGGCGAAGCAGATACGCAGTATTTT
J gene: TRBJ2-7; clone size: -; V gene: TRBV2; D gene: -; CDR3 protein: CASSDPAYEQYF; CDR3 DNA: TGTGCCAGCAGTGACCCGGCCTACGAGCAGTACTTC
J gene: TRBJ1-2; clone size: -; V gene: TRBV6-5; D gene: -; CDR3 protein: CASSNSRGFKGYTF; CDR3 DNA: TGTGCCAGCAGTAACTCCAGGGGCTTTAAAGGCTACACCTTC
J gene: TRBJ1-2; clone size: -; V gene: TRBV11-2; D gene: TRBD1; CDR3 protein: CASSLVTGQSYGYTF; CDR3 DNA: TGTGCCAGCAGCTTAGTAACGGGACAGTCCTATGGCTACACCTTC
J gene: TRBJ1-5; clone size: once; V gene: TRBV19; D gene: -; CDR3 protein: CASSPTGPRAGQPQHF; CDR3 DNA: TGTGCCAGTAGTCCGACCGGACCCCGGGCGGGTCAGCCCCAGCATTTT
J gene: TRBJ2-2; clone size: -; V gene: TRBV3-1/TRBV3-2; D gene: -; CDR3 protein: CASSHQDTGELFF; CDR3 DNA: TGTGCCAGCAGCCATCAGGACACCGGGGAGCTGTTTTTT
J gene: TRBJ1-5; clone size: -; V gene: TRBV5-8; D gene: -; CDR3 protein: CASRPKQGLGQPQHF; CDR3 DNA: TGTGCCAGCAGACCCAAACAGGGCTTGGGCCAGCCCCAGCATTTT
J gene: TRBJ2-1; clone size: -; V gene: TRBV25-1; D gene: TRBD1; CDR3 protein: CASSAPGQGHEQFF; CDR3 DNA: TGTGCCAGCAGTGCTCCGGGACAGGGGCATGAGCAGTTCTTC
J gene: TRBJ2-2; clone size: -; V gene: TRBV3-1/TRBV3-2; D gene: -; CDR3 protein: CASSQYLAWTGELFF; CDR3 DNA: TGTGCCAGCAGCCAGTACCTCGCGTGGACCGGGGAGCTGTTTTTT
J gene: TRBJ2-7; clone size: -; V gene: TRBV10-3; D gene: TRBD2; CDR3 protein: CAIARLSPGGEQYF; CDR3 DNA: TGTGCCATCGCAAGGCTGTCGCCGGGGGGGGAGCAGTACTTC
J gene: TRBJ2-7; clone size: -; V gene: TRBV5-1; D gene: -; CDR3 protein: CASSLGQSQAYEQYF; CDR3 DNA: TGCGCCAGCAGCTTGGGGCAGAGCCAGGCCTACGAGCAGTACTTC
J gene: TRBJ2-1; clone size: -; V gene: TRBV11-1; D gene: -; CDR3 protein: CASSLNVAFEQFF; CDR3 DNA: TGTGCCAGCAGCTTAAACGTGGCCTTCGAGCAGTTCTTC
J gene: TRBJ2-5; clone size: -; V gene: TRBV28; D gene: -; CDR3 protein: CASSFTSRRETQYF; CDR3 DNA: TGTGCCAGCAGCTTTACTTCCCGGAGGGAGACCCAGTACTTC
J gene: TRBJ2-7; clone size: -; V gene: TRBV5-1; D gene: -; CDR3 protein: CASSTGDTYEQYF; CDR3 DNA: TGCGCCAGCAGCACGGGGGATACCTACGAGCAGTACTTC
J gene: TRBJ2-5; clone size: -; V gene: TRBV29-1; D gene: -; CDR3 protein: CSVDVGGGREETQYF; CDR3 DNA: TGCAGCGTTGATGTCGGTGGGGGCAGGGAAGAGACCCAGTACTTC